A selection of T cell receptor beta chains follows, all from one sample in a study of beta chain features in type 1 diabetes. Sequencing used immunoSEQ multiplex PCR; TCRdb keeps in-frame clones, though not all of them. In the table there are about 140,000 clones, about an eighth of which are singletons. Sequenced: central memory CD4+ T cells from blood. These receptors all come from a man aged 18-30 years with type 1 diabetes. The CDR3 runs from the conserved cysteine through the conserved F or W. A clone size is listed for some rows: how often the clone was seen (once, few, many), or a class if it is expanded.

TRBV15	NA	TRBJ2-5	CATSTSGGLDEETQYF
TRBV7-9	few	TRBJ1-1	CASSFSDPGDTEAFF
TRBV10-3	NA	TRBJ2-3	CAISESEYADTQYF
TRBV30	many	TRBJ2-7	CAWSVTGEQYF
TRBV5-1	NA	TRBJ2-5	CASSLAGRPQETQYF
TRBV10-3	NA	TRBJ2-7	CASSGLSGTANLYF
TRBV4-2	NA	TRBJ1-1	CASSQEIVLNTEAFF
TRBV5-1	NA	TRBJ2-3	CASSPGQDADTQYF
TRBV28	NA	TRBJ1-4	CASQGEGANEKLFF
TRBV5-1	NA	TRBJ2-7	CASSSTGGSYEQYF
TRBV5-4	NA	TRBJ2-1	CASSRESRASYNEQFF
TRBV18	few	TRBJ1-1	CASSLPPGGGTEAFF
TRBV5-4	few	TRBJ2-3	CASRSKGVADTQYF
TRBV5-1	few	TRBJ2-3	CASSRGLPVTDTQYF
TRBV29-1	few	TRBJ1-3	CSVETGEAGNTIYF
TRBV29-1	few	TRBJ1-2	CSVEEEHLFVGYTF
TRBV11-1	few	TRBJ1-2	CASSQSLGGDGYTF
TRBV7-2	few	TRBJ1-2	CASSLGQGYGYTF
TRBV20-1	NA	TRBJ1-2	CSARQNYGYTF
TRBV30	NA	TRBJ2-3	CAWSGLAGLADTQYF
TRBV2	NA	TRBJ1-1	CASSVGEYAEAFF
TRBV2	NA	TRBJ1-1	CASALGGGTEAFF
TRBV29-1	few	TRBJ2-1	CSVDRVGYNEQFF
TRBV7-2	many	TRBJ1-1	CASSPTNGVIGAFF
TRBV18	NA	TRBJ2-7	CASSRSGGHEQYF
TRBV18	few	TRBJ1-3	CASSPVTVASGNTIYF
TRBV6-5	few	TRBJ1-5	CASSYEQHSSPQHF
TRBV6-9	NA	TRBJ1-2	CASRTSGGANYGYTF
TRBV5-6	NA	TRBJ1-2	CASSLNLGNYGYTF
TRBV20-1	few	TRBJ2-7	CSADVGPSDVF
TRBV6-1	few	TRBJ1-1	CASSRGQSGTEAFF
TRBV7-9	NA	TRBJ2-4	CASSWGDIQYF
TRBV13	few	TRBJ1-5	CASSMTGSAGEKPQHF
TRBV2	NA	TRBJ2-7	CASRSGVAYEQYF
TRBV2	NA	TRBJ1-4	CASSGRDRNEKLFF
TRBV7-2	few	TRBJ2-7	CASSDRRQGIAEQYF